This paragraph covers one T cell receptor beta chain sequence. Antigen unknown. Trimming took 4 bases from V and 0 from J, leaving 13 bases between them. Germline lookup yields CDR1 ENHRY and CDR2 SYGVKD. The CDR3 is 16 residues long. Repertoires were generated with immunoSEQ multiplex PCR, while TCRdb's copy carries only in-frame clones and drops some. The sample holds some 9,800 clones, just under 80% seen once. This entry is derived from a study of ipilimumab plus nivolumab after autologous stem cell transplantation. Study overall: A median of 8 nivolumab and four to six ipilimumab doses were given. Whole-study results and caveats: The authors say TCR, Treg and microbiome findings warrant further study.

Patients got ipilimumab 1 mg/kg beginning 14 to 28 days post-transplant. This sequence was found in a male donor with diffuse large B-cell lymphoma. The chain joins TRBV10-3 to TRBJ2-1, with D possibly being TRBD1 or TRBD2 (6 bases each). The specimen was PBMCs, collected in a trial of ipilimumab plus nivolumab as post-transplant consolidation. In DNA, the CDR3 is TGTGCCATCAGTGCGGGGGCAGGAAGCTCCTACAATGAGCAGTTCTTC. Amino acid sequence: CAISAGAGSSYNEQFF.